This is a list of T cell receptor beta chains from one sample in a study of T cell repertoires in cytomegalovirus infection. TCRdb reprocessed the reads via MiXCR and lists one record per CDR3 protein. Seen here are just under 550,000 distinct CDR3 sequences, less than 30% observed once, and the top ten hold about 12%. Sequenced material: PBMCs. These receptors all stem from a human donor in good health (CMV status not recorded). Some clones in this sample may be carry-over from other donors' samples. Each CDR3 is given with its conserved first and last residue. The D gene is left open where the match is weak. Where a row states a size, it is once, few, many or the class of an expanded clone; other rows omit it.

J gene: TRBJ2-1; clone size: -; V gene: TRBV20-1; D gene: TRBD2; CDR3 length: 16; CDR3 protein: CSARIGRGGPYNEQFF; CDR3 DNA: TGCAGTGCTAGGATCGGGAGGGGGGGTCCCTACAATGAGCAGTTCTTC
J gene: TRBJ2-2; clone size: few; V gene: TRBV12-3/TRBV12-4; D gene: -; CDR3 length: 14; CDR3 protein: CASTLFGLTGELFF; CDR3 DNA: TGTGCCAGCACCCTCTTCGGGCTGACCGGGGAGCTGTTTTTT
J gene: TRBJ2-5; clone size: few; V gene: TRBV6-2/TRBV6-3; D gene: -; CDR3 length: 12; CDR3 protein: CASSTRGETQYF; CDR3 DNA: TGTGCCAGCTCGACTAGGGGGGAGACCCAGTACTTC
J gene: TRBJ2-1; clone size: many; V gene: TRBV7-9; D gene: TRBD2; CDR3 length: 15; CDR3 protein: CASSLALAGVAEQFF; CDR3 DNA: TGTGCCAGCAGCTTAGCGCTAGCGGGAGTGGCTGAGCAGTTCTTC
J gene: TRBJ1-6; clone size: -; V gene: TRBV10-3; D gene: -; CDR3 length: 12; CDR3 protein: CAIRGYNSPLHF; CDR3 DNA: TGTGCCATCAGGGGTTATAATTCACCCCTCCACTTT
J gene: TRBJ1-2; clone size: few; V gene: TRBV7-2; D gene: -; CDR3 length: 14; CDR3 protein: CASSLGSVNYGYTF; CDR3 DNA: TGTGCCAGCAGCTTAGGCAGTGTCAACTATGGCTACACCTTC
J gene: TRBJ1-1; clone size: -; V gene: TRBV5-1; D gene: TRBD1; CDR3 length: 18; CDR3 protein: CASSLVTWDRGMNTEAFF; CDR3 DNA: TGCGCCAGCAGCTTGGTAACCTGGGACAGGGGGATGAACACTGAAGCTTTCTTT
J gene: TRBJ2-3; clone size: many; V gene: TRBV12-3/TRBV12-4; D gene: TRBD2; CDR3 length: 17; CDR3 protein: CASSLGLAGGSTDTQYF; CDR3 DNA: TGTGCCAGCAGCTTAGGACTAGCGGGAGGGAGCACAGATACGCAGTATTTT
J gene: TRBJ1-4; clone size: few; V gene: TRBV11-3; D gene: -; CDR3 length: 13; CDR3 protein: CASSRDVGEKLFF; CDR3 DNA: TGTGCCAGCAGCCGGGACGTGGGGGAAAAACTGTTTTTT
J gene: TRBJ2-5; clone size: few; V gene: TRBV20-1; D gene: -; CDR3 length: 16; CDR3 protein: CSATRGVTGGEETQYF; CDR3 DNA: TGCAGTGCTACCAGAGGAGTTACAGGGGGGGAAGAGACCCAGTACTTC
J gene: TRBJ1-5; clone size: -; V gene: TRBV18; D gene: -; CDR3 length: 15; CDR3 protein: CASSPADREGQPQHF; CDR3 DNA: TGTGCCAGCTCACCTGCGGACAGAGAAGGCCAGCCCCAGCATTTT
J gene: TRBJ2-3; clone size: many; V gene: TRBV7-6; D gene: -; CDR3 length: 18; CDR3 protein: CASSLVLWRDSNTDTQYF; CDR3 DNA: TGTGCCAGCAGCTTAGTTTTATGGCGGGACAGCAACACAGATACGCAGTATTTT
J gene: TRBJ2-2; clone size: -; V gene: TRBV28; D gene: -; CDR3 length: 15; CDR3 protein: CASSWRFFTPGELFF; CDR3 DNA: TGTGCCAGCAGTTGGCGTTTCTTTACGCCTGGGGAGCTGTTTTTT
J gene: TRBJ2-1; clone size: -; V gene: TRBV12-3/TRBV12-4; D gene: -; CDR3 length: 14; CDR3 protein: CASSPPGGGIEQFF; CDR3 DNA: TGTGCCAGCAGCCCTCCCGGGGGTGGGATTGAGCAGTTCTTC
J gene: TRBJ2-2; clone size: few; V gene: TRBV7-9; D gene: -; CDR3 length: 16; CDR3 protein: CASSLDGGTNTGELFF; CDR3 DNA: TGTGCCAGCAGCTTAGATGGGGGAACGAACACCGGGGAGCTGTTTTTT
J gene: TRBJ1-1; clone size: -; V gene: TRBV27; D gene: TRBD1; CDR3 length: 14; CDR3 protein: CASSPTDRLIEAFF; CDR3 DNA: TGTGCCAGCAGTCCCACGGACAGGCTCATTGAAGCTTTCTTT
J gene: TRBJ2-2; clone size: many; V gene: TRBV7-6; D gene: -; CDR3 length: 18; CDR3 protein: CASSLDQAGTFNTGELFF; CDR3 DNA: TGTGCCAGCAGCTTAGATCAAGCCGGGACCTTTAACACCGGGGAGCTGTTTTTT
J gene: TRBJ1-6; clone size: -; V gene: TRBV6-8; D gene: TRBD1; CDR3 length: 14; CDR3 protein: CASRRQGYHSPLHF; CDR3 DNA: TGTGCCAGCAGGAGACAGGGTTATCATTCACCCCTCCACTTT
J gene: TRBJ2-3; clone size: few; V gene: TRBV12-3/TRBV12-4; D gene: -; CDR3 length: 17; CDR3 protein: CASSFAVVSWGVDTQYF; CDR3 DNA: TGTGCCAGCAGTTTCGCCGTCGTAAGTTGGGGGGTAGATACGCAGTATTTT
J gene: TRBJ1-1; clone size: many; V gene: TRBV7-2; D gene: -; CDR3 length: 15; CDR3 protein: CASSLQASLNTEAFF; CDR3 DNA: TGTGCCAGCAGCCTCCAGGCCTCTCTGAACACTGAAGCTTTCTTT
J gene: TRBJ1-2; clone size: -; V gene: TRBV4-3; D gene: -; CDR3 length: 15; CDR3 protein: CASSQDLQVNYGYTF; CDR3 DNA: TGCGCCAGCAGCCAAGATCTACAGGTTAACTATGGCTACACCTTC
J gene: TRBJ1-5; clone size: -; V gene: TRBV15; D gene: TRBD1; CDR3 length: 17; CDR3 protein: CATSRDRGQHLNQPQHF; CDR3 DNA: TGTGCCACCAGCAGAGATCGGGGACAGCACCTAAATCAGCCCCAGCATTTT
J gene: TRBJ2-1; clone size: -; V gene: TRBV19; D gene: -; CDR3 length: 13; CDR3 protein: CASGWGVSNEQFF; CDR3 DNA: TGTGCCAGTGGCTGGGGGGTATCGAATGAGCAGTTCTTC
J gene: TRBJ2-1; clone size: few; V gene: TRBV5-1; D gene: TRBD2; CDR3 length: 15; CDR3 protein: CASSDRLAGNNEQFF; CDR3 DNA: TGCGCCAGCAGCGATAGACTAGCGGGGAACAATGAGCAGTTCTTC
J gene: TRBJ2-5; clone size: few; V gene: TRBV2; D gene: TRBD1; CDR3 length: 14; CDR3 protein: CASSWGTGQETQYF; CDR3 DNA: TGTGCCAGCAGCTGGGGGACAGGTCAAGAGACCCAGTACTTC
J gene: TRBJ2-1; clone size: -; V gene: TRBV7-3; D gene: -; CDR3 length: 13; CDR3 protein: CASSLTRESEQFF; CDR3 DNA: TGTGCCAGCAGCTTAACCAGGGAGAGTGAGCAGTTCTTC
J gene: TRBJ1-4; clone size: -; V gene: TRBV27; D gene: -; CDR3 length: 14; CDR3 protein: CASSSAGADEKLFF; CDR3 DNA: TGTGCCAGCAGTTCAGCAGGGGCCGATGAAAAACTGTTTTTT
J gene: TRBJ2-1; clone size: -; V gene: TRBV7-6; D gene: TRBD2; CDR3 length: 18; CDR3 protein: CASSYPLAGVPQYNEQFF; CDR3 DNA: TGTGCCAGCAGCTACCCCCTAGCGGGAGTCCCACAATACAATGAGCAGTTCTTC
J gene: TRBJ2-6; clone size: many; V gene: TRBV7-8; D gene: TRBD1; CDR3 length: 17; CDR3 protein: CASSWTGQSSGANVLTF; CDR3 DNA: TGTGCCAGCAGCTGGACGGGACAGAGCTCTGGGGCCAACGTCCTGACTTTC
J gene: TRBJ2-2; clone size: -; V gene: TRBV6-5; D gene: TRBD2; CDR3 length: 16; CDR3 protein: CASSPREARNTGELFF; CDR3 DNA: TGTGCCAGCAGTCCGCGGGAGGCCAGGAACACCGGGGAGCTGTTTTTT
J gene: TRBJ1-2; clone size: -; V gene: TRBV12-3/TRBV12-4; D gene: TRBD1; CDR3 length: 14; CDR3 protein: CASEMGTGGYGYTF; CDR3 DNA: TGTGCCAGCGAAATGGGGACAGGAGGCTATGGCTACACCTTC
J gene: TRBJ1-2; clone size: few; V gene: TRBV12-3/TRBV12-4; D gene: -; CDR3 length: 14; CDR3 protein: CASSLGRINYGYTF; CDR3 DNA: TGTGCCAGCAGTTTAGGCCGGATCAACTATGGCTACACCTTC
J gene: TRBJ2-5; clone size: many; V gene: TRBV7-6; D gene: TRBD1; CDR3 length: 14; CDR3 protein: CASSLPGQQETQYF; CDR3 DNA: TGTGCCAGCAGCCTACCGGGACAGCAAGAGACCCAGTACTTC
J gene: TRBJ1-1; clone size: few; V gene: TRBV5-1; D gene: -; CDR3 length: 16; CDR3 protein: CASSFWVTGIHTEAFF; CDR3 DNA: TGCGCCAGCAGCTTTTGGGTGACAGGAATCCACACTGAAGCTTTCTTT
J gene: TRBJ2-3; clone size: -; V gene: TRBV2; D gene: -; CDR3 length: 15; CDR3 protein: CASRPGRDPLDTQYF; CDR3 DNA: TGTGCCAGCAGGCCCGGGCGGGACCCGTTAGATACGCAGTATTTT
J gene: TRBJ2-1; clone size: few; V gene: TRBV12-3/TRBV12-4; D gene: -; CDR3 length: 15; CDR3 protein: CASSQEGGPYNEQFF; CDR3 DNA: TGTGCCAGCAGTCAAGAGGGAGGCCCCTACAATGAGCAGTTCTTC
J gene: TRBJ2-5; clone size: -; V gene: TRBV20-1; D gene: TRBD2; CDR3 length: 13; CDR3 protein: CSARRLAGETQYF; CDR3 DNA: TGCAGTGCTAGACGACTAGCGGGGGAGACCCAGTACTTC
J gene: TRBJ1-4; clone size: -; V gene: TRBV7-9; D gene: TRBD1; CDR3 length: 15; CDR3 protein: CASSPTGGFDEKLFF; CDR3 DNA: TGTGCCAGCAGCCCGACAGGGGGCTTTGATGAAAAACTGTTTTTT
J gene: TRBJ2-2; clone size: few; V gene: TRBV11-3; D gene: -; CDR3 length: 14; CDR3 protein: CASSLYGATGELFF; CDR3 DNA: TGTGCCAGCAGCTTATACGGGGCTACCGGGGAGCTGTTTTTT
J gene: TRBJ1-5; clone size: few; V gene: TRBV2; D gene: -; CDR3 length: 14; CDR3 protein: CASSEYLWGQPQHF; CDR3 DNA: TGTGCCAGCAGTGAATATCTATGGGGCCAGCCCCAGCATTTT
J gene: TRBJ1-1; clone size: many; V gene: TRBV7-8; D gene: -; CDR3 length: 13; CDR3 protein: CASSRLRFAEAFF; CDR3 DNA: TGTGCCAGCAGTCGTTTGAGATTCGCTGAAGCTTTCTTT
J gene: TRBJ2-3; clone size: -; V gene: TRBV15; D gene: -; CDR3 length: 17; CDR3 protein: CATSRVPPQAAPDTQYF; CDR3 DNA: TGTGCCACCAGCAGAGTACCCCCACAGGCAGCACCAGATACGCAGTATTTT
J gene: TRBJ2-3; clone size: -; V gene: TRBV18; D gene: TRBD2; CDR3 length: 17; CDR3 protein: CASSPPLLAGDGDTQYF; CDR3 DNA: TGTGCCAGCTCACCACCCTTGCTAGCGGGAGACGGAGATACGCAGTATTTT
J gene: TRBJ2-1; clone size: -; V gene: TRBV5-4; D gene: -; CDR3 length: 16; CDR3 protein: CASSGGAPQIYNEQFF; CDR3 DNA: TGTGCCAGCAGCGGAGGGGCTCCACAGATTTACAATGAGCAGTTCTTC
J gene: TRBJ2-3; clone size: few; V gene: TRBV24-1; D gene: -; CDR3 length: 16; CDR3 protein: CATSDPGTANTDTQYF; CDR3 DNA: TGTGCCACCAGTGACCCCGGGACCGCGAACACAGATACGCAGTATTTT
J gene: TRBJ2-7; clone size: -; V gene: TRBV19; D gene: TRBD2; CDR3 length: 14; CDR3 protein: CASSMTSAVHGQYF; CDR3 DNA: TGTGCCAGTAGTATGACTAGCGCCGTACATGGGCAGTACTTC
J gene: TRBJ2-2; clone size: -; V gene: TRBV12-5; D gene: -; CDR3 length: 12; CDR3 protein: CASGPDTGELFF; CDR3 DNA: TGTGCTAGTGGTCCAGACACCGGGGAGCTGTTTTTT
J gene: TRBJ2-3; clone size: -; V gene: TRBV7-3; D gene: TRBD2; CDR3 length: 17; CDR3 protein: CASSLTGLADTTDTQYF; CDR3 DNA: TGTGCCAGCAGCTTGACCGGACTAGCGGACACCACAGATACGCAGTATTTT